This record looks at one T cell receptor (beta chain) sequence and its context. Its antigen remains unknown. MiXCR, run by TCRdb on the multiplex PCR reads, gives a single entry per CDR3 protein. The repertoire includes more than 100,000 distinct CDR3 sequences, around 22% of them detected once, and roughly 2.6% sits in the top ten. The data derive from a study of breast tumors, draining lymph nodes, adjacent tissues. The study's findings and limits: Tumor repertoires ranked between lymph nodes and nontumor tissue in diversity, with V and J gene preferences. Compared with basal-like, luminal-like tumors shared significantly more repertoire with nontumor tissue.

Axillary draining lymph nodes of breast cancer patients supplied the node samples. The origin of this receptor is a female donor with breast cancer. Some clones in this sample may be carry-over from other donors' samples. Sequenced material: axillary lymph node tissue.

In nucleotides, the CDR3 is TGTGCCTGGAGGACAGGGGCGGTAAATGAGCAGTTCTTC. Protein: CAWRTGAVNEQFF. This sequence joins TRBV30 and TRBJ2-1; TRBD1 matches 8 bases. J lost 7 bases, V lost 3 bases, and 5 bases had no gene match. This CDR3 is built from 13 residues. Germline V gives CDR1 GTSNPN, CDR2 SVGIG (reference sequence).